This entry concerns a single TCR beta chain. Its matching antigen is unknown. Preparation of the TCRbeta library involved a method that used unique molecular identifiers. TCRdb re-analysed the PCR reads in MiXCR, keeping a single row per CDR3 protein. This table has around 440,000 distinct CDR3 sequences, around 15% appearing once. The V segment lost 7 bases and the J segment 1 base; nucleotides outside the gene matches: 7. The CDR3 has 15 amino acids. These data are taken from a study of T-cell reconstitution after alpha-beta-depleted transplantation in children. Findings and caveats of the study: The authors attributed T-cell counts and diversity one year after transplant mostly to newly produced T cells. By about two months after transplant, alpha-beta T cells reportedly arose from several hundred graft clones that had expanded. Surviving recipient T cells and thymic progenitors accounted for the high day-60 TCRbeta diversity observed in some patients.

The sample here was PBMCs, mostly from graft donor cells, taken 360 days after TCRalphabeta/CD19-depleted stem cell transplant. The receptor comes from a boy in the first two years of life who had a stem cell transplant for Wiskott-Aldrich syndrome, so the T cells may come from the graft donor. The chain combines TRBV12-3 or TRBV12-4 with TRBJ2-7; 10 bases match TRBD1. The CDR3 DNA reads TGTGCCAGCAATTTGGGACAGGGGCTGTCCTACGAGCAGTACTTC. It translates to CASNLGQGLSYEQYF.